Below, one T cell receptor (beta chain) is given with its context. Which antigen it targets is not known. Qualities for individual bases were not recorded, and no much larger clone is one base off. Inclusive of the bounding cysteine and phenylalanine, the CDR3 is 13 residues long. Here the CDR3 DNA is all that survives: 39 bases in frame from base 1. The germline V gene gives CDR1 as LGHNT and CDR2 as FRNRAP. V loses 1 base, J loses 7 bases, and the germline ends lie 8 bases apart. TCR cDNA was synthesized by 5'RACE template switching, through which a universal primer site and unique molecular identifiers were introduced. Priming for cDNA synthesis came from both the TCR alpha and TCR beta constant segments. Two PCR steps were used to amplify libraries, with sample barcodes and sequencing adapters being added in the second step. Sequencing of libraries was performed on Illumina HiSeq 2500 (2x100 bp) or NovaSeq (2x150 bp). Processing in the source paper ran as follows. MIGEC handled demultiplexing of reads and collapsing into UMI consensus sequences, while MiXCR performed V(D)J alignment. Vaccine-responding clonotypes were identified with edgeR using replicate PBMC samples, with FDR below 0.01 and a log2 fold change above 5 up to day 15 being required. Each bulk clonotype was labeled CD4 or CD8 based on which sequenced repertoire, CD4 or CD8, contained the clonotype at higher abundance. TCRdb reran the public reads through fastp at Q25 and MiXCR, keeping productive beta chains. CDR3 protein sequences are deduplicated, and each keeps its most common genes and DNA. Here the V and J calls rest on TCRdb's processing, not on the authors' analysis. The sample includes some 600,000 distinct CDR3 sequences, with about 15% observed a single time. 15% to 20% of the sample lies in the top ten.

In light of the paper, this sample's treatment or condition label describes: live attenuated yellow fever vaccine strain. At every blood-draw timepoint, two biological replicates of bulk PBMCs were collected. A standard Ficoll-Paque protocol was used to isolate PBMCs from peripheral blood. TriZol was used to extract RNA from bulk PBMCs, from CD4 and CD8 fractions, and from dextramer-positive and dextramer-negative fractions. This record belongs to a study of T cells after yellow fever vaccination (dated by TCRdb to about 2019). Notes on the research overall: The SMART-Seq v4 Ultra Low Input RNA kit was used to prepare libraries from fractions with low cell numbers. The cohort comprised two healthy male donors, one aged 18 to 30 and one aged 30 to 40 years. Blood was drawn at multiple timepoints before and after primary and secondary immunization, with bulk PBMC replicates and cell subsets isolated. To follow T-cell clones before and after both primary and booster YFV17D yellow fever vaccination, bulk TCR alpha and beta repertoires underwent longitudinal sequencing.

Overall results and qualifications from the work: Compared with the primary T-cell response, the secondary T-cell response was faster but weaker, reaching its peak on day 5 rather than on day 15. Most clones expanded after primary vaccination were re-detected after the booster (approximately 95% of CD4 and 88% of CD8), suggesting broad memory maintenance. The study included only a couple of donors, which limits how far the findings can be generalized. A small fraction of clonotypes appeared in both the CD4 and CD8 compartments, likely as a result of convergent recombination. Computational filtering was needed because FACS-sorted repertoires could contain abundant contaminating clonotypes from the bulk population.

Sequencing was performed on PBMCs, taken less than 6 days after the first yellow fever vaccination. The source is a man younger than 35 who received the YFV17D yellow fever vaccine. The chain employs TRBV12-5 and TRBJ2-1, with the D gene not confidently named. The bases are TGTGCTAGTGGTTTGGAACTGAGGAATGAGCAGTTCTTC. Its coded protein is CASGLELRNEQFF.